The source of this TCR beta chain is a study of response to subunit inactivated influenza vaccine. Via MiXCR, TCRdb re-called the RT-PCR reads, giving one row per CDR3 protein. The table records approximately 520,000 distinct CDR3 sequences, roughly 25% of them present only once. This clonotype was detected once. Germline V gene sequence: CDR1 LGHNA, CDR2 YNFKEQ. The CDR3 is 16 residues long. The V end lost 4 bases, the J end lost 1 base, and 14 bases lay between the germline ends. The V gene is TRBV4-2, the J gene TRBJ1-5; D is uncertain. This clonotype originated in a man in his fifties or sixties who received an inactivated influenza vaccine. The sample consisted of CD4+ T cells sorted from PBMCs, taken about 5 days after vaccination. The CDR3 sequence: CASSPSSGASNQPQHF. The CDR3 DNA follows: TGTGCCAGCAGCCCAAGCTCGGGCGCAAGCAATCAGCCCCAGCATTTT.